This T cell receptor beta chain was recovered during a study of response to subunit inactivated influenza vaccine. General observations from the study: T cells newly recruited by each seasonal influenza vaccination are few, the authors suggested.

The CDR3 runs 14 residues. V was pared by 3 bases and J by 8 bases, with 13 bases between. Germline lookup yields CDR1 KGHDR and CDR2 SFDVKD. TCRdb reprocessed the RT-PCR reads with MiXCR, giving one entry per CDR3 protein. The sample consists of over 800,000 distinct CDR3 sequences, 21% of them appearing once. Concerning this clonotype itself: The antigen is undetermined.

J is TRBJ2-1 and V is TRBV24-1; D gene ambiguous. The material was PBMCs from blood, obtained more than 4 days after vaccination. This receptor was identified in a man aged 45-65 years who received an inactivated influenza vaccine. CDR3 sequence reads: CATSDLTPPDEQFF. CDR3 nucleotides: TGTGCCACCAGTGATCTGACACCTCCGGATGAGCAGTTCTTC.